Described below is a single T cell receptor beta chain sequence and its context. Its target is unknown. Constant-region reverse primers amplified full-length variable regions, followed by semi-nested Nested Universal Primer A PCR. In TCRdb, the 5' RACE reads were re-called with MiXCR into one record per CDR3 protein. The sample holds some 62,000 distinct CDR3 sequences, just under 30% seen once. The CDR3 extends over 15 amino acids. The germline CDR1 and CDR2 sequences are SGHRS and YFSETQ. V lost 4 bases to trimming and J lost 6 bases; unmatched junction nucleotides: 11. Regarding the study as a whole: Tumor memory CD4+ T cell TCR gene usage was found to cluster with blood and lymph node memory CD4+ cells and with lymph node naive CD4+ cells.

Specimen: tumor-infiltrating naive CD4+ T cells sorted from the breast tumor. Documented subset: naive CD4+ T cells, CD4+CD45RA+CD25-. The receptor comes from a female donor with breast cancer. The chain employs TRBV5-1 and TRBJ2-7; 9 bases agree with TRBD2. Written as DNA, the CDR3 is TGCGCCAGCAGCATCATAGCGGGAGCCGGGGGCGAGCAGTACTTC. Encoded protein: CASSIIAGAGGEQYF.